What follows are 12 T cell receptor beta chains derived from one specimen sequenced in a study of beta chain features in type 1 diabetes (dated by TCRdb to between 2017 and 2018). Receptor libraries were prepared by the immunoSEQ multiplex PCR assay. The entire amount of isolated RNA was reverse transcribed using the High Capacity cDNA Reverse Transcription Kit, so the sequenced TCRB transcripts were expressed ones. TCRdb limited this immuneACCESS table to in-frame rearrangements with V and J called. A share of clones is missing; checked studies link under half to unresolved V genes, and the rest is unexplained. The sample records some 900,000 clones, roughly 16% of which are singletons. Jointly, the top ten make up 0.02% to 0.025% of the sample. The sample comprised naive CD4+ T cells from blood. This sample's cell subset or site label indicates: true naive CD4+ T cells. The receptors shown here come from a woman aged 18-29 years in good health.

This clone was recorded a few times. J is TRBJ2-4 and V is TRBV28; 8 positions match TRBD1. CDR1 is MDHEN and CDR2 is SYDVKM in the germline V gene. V was pared by 6 bases and J by 9 bases, with 13 bases of the junction left unmatched. The CDR3 consists of 15 residues. This CDR3 reads CASSQGAGARGIQYF. CDR3 in DNA: TGTGCCAGCAGCCAGGGGGCTGGAGCTCGGGGCATTCAGTACTTC.

This clone was picked up a small number of times. V usage is TRBV6-6 and J usage is TRBJ2-5, with a tentative D call TRBD1 (6 bases). Germline CDR1 is MNHNY and CDR2 is SVGAGI (reference sequence). The CDR3 runs 13 residues. Trimming took off 8 bases at V and 4 bases at J, with 14 bases between the two ends. The CDR3 here is CASGTTERETQYF. The DNA of the CDR3 is TGTGCCAGCGGGACAACAGAGAGAGAGACCCAGTACTTC.

This clone was observed a few times. The chain combines TRBV7-3 with TRBJ2-1; 9 nucleotides line up with TRBD2. The CDR3 is 14 amino acids. The V gene end was trimmed by 3 bases and the J gene end by 5 bases; junction bases not matched to a gene: 2. Germline V gene sequence: CDR1 SGHTA, CDR2 FQGTGA. The CDR3 DNA follows: TGTGCCAGCAGCTTTAGCGGGGGAGACAATGAGCAGTTCTTC. Translation: CASSFSGGDNEQFF.

This clone was counted only a few times. The chain employs TRBV18 and TRBJ2-5; D might be TRBD1 (5 bases). V shed 1 base and J shed 0 bases, with 12 bases lying between them. Looked up from germline, CDR1 is KGHSH and CDR2 is LQKENI. The CDR3 runs to 16 residues. DNA of the CDR3: TGTGCCAGCTCACCACGACAGTGGAGCAACCAAGAGACCCAGTACTTC. Its protein product is CASSPRQWSNQETQYF.

CDR3 loop: CASSLDPGPYQPQHF. The DNA for the CDR3 is TGCGCCAGCAGCTTGGATCCGGGACCCTATCAGCCCCAGCATTTT. V and J are TRBV5-1 and TRBJ1-5, with D perhaps TRBD1 (5 bases). Germline V gene data show CDR1 as SGHRS and CDR2 as YFSETQ. CDR3 size: 15 residues. Deletions cut 0 bases from V and 5 bases from J, with 12 bases between.

This clone was seen a few times. J is TRBJ1-3 and V is TRBV7-2; 8 bases match TRBD1. Germline trimming cut 3 bases from V and 2 bases from J; bases unmatched to any gene: 9. The CDR3 length is 17 residues. From germline, CDR1 is SGHTA and CDR2 FQGNSA. The CDR3 reads CASSLDSQGAAGNTIYF. The CDR3 region has the DNA TGTGCCAGCAGCTTGGATTCTCAGGGGGCCGCTGGAAACACCATATATTTT.

J is TRBJ1-5 and V is TRBV9, with unresolved D. V lost 3 bases to trimming and J lost 0 bases, with 4 bases between them. Germline-derived CDR1 and CDR2 are SGDLS and YYNGEE. The CDR3 extends over 13 amino acids. The CDR3 sequence: CASSENSNQPQHF. CDR3 nucleotide sequence: TGTGCCAGCAGCGAAAATAGCAATCAGCCCCAGCATTTT.

The chain is built from TRBV27 and TRBJ2-7, with D unclear. Trimming stripped 6 bases from V and 6 bases from J, with 15 bases between. Germline CDR1 MNHEY, CDR2 SMNVEV (reference sequence). This CDR3 has 13 amino acids. The CDR3 coding sequence is TGTGCCAGCAGAAAAGCTGCGTCGTCCGAGCAGTACTTC. Protein sequence: CASRKAASSEQYF.

In this sample, this clone turned up a few times. This CDR3 reads CASSVSTEWASYGYTF. DNA of the CDR3: TGTGCCAGCAGCGTGTCTACCGAGTGGGCCTCATATGGCTACACCTTC. The chain recombines TRBV9 with TRBJ1-2; D gene ambiguous. This CDR3 region has 16 residues. Trimming left V 2 bases short and J 5 bases short, with 19 bases between. Germline lookup yields CDR1 SGDLS and CDR2 YYNGEE.

The chain recombines TRBV7-9 with TRBJ2-1; 9 bases line up with TRBD2. CDR3 size: 18 residues. Trimming took 3 bases from V and 6 from J; bases not matched to a gene: 15. In germline, CDR1 is SEHNR, CDR2 FQNEAQ (reference sequence). CDR3 nucleotide sequence: TGTGCCAGCAGCTTCCCCCCGGTTGGGCTAGCGGGGATCAATGAGCAGTTCTTC. Translated: CASSFPPVGLAGINEQFF.

The rearrangement joins TRBV18 to TRBJ2-7, with TRBD1 as a possible D gene (6 bases). The CDR3 is 15 residues long. Germline CDR1 reads KGHSH; CDR2 reads LQKENI. The V gene lost 0 bases and the J gene lost 0 bases, with 9 bases spanning the gap. The CDR3 here is CASSPPGGSSYEQYF. CDR3 sequence (DNA): TGTGCCAGCTCACCACCAGGGGGAAGCTCCTACGAGCAGTACTTC.

The gene calls are TRBV28 and TRBJ2-7; D remains ambiguous. V lost 4 bases and J 6 bases, leaving 13 bases between the germline ends. This CDR3 is built from 13 residues. Germline CDR1 MDHEN, CDR2 SYDVKM. CDR3 protein: CASSSGSLSEQYF. The DNA of the CDR3 is TGTGCCAGCAGTTCCGGGTCCCTCTCCGAGCAGTACTTC.